This T cell receptor beta chain was identified during a study of T cell responses to AZD1222 COVID-19 vaccine. Sequencing used immunoSEQ multiplex PCR; TCRdb keeps in-frame clones, though not all of them. The sample comprises 110,000 or so clones, around nine tenths of which are singletons, and approximately 19% rests with the top ten. CDR3 size: 13 residues. Germline assignment: CDR1 MNHEY and CDR2 SVGAGI. The V end was cut by 0 bases, the J end by 8 bases, with 10 bases between. The material was peripheral blood, obtained on day 0 of AZD1222 vaccination. This clonotype originated in an adult in good health. V gene TRBV6-5 combines with J gene TRBJ1-2, with a tentative D call TRBD1 (5 bases). The CDR3 sequence is CASSYSRAGGYTF. DNA for the CDR3: TGTGCCAGCAGTTACTCCAGGGCGGGCGGCTACACCTTC.